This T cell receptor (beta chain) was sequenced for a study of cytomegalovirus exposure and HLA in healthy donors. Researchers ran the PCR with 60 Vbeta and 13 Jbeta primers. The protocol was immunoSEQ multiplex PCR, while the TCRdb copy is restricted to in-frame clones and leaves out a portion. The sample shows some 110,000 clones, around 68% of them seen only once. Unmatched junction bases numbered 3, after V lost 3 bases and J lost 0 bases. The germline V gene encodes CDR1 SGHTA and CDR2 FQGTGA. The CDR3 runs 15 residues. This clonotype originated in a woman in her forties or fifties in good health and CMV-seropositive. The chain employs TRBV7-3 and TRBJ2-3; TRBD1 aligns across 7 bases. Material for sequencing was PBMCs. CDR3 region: CASSLTGLSTDTQYF. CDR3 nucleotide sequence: TGTGCCAGCAGCTTGACAGGGCTGAGCACAGATACGCAGTATTTT.